Shown below are 9 T cell receptor beta chains from a single sample sequenced in a study of T cells in Graves' hyperthyroidism and ophthalmopathy. Amplification yielded TCR beta CDR3 regions, with RNA transcripts as the source. HTBI primers were used for first-round RT-PCR of the TCR CDR3. Each CDR3 protein is one row after TCRdb ran MiXCR on the multiplex PCR reads. The sample records around 430,000 distinct CDR3 sequences, just under 15% being singletons. Material for sequencing was blood. The receptors come from a woman aged 30 to 39 with Graves' hyperthyroidism.

This clonotype was picked up a small number of times. The chain employs TRBV29-1 and TRBJ2-3; perhaps TRBD2 as D (6 bases). The V gene's germline CDR1 is SQVTM and CDR2 ANQGSEA. The CDR3 covers 14 residues. V was trimmed by 2 bases and J by 1 base, leaving 10 bases between them. DNA for the CDR3: TGCAGCGTTGAATCGGCTAGCGGCACAGATACGCAGTATTTT. This translates into CSVESASGTDTQYF.

This clonotype was seen many times. The chain links TRBV20-1 to TRBJ2-5, with 12 positions matching TRBD1. Germline V gene lookup returns CDR1 DFQATT and CDR2 SNEGSKA (reference sequence). The CDR3 is 13 amino acids. V trimming: 3 bases; J trimming: 5 bases; junction bases outside the gene matches: 1. In DNA form, the CDR3 reads TGCAGTGCTAGGGGACAGGGGGCCGAGACCCAGTACTTC. This sequence encodes CSARGQGAETQYF.

This clonotype occurred once. The chain uses TRBV7-2 and TRBJ2-7; D may be TRBD1 (5 bases). V was cut by 3 bases and J by 2 bases, with 14 bases left in between. Germline V gives CDR1 SGHTA, CDR2 FQGNSA. CDR3 length: 15 residues. The CDR3 sequence is CASSLMGQATYEQYF. DNA of the CDR3: TGTGCCAGCAGCTTGATGGGGCAGGCCACCTACGAGCAGTACTTC.

This clonotype was recorded many times. The chain couples TRBV7-8 to TRBJ2-3, with TRBD1 identical over 9 bases. Germline V lookup: CDR1 SGHVS, CDR2 FQNEAQ. This CDR3 is 16 amino acids long. The V segment lost 3 bases and the J segment 2 bases; nucleotides outside the gene matches: 6. In DNA, the CDR3 is TGTGCCAGCAGCTTTATAGGGGACAGGGTCACAGATACGCAGTATTTT. This sequence encodes CASSFIGDRVTDTQYF.

There are a few counts of this clonotype. This chain uses TRBV27 with TRBJ1-1; 9 bases match TRBD1. Trimming at V came to 0 bases and at J to 10 bases, leaving 6 bases not matched to a gene. The CDR3 extends over 14 amino acids. Germline lookup yields CDR1 MNHEY and CDR2 SMNVEV (reference sequence). CDR3 sequence (DNA): TGTGCCAGCAGTTTATCTGGAGCGGGACAGGGAGCTTTCTTT. It yields the protein CASSLSGAGQGAFF.

The rearrangement joins TRBV5-1 to TRBJ2-5; D unresolved. Germline V gives CDR1 SGHRS, CDR2 YFSETQ. There are 14 residues in the CDR3. Trimming took 4 bases from V and 5 from J, leaving 15 bases between them. CDR3 region: CASSRSDPTETQYF. In DNA, the CDR3 is TGCGCCAGCAGCCGCTCGGACCCCACCGAGACCCAGTACTTC.

In its sample, this clonotype was seen a few times. J is TRBJ1-5 and V is TRBV28; perhaps TRBD1 as D (5 bases). The CDR3 extends over 15 amino acids. The V and J ends lost 5 bases and 0 bases respectively, with 11 bases between them. Germline V CDR1 and CDR2: MDHEN, SYDVKM. CDR3 residues: CASSPGTYSNQPQHF. In nucleotides, the CDR3 is TGTGCCAGCAGTCCAGGGACGTATAGCAATCAGCCCCAGCATTTT. Filled out from reference TRBV28 and TRBJ1-5, the complete variable domain reads DVKVTQSSRYLVKRTGEKVFLECVQDMDHENMFWYRQDPGLGLRLIYFSYDVKMKEKGDIPEGYSVSREKKERFSLILESASTNQTSMYLCASSPGTYSNQPQHFGDGTRLSIL.

In this sample, this clonotype turned up many times. The chain carries TRBV12-3 or TRBV12-4 and TRBJ2-1; tentative D call: TRBD2 (5 bases). Trimming pared 0 bases from V and 7 bases from J, leaving 7 bases between. The CDR3 runs to 13 residues. CDR3 coding DNA: TGTGCCAGCAGTTTAGCGCCGGGGAATGAGCAGTTCTTC. Encoded protein: CASSLAPGNEQFF.

The genes are TRBV20-1 and TRBJ2-3; maybe TRBD2 (6 bases). The ends were cut back, 0 bases at V and 4 bases at J, with 20 bases in the middle. Germline CDR1 reads DFQATT; CDR2 reads SNEGSKA (reference sequence). This CDR3 has 17 residues. As DNA, the CDR3 is TGCAGTGCTAGAGATCCCCTGACTAGGACGGGGGCAGATACGCAGTATTTT. Translated: CSARDPLTRTGADTQYF.